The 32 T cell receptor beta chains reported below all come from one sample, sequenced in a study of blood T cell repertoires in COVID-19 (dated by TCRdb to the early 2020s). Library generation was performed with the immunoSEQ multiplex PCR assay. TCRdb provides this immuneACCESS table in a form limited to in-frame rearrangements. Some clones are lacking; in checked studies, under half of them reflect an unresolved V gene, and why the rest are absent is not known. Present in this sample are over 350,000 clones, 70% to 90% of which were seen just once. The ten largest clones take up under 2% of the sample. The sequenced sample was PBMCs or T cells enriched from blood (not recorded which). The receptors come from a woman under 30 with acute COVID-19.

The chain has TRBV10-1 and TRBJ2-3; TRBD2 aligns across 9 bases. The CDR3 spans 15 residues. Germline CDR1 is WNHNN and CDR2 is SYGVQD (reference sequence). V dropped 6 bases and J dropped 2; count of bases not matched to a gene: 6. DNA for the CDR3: TGCGCCAGCAGCCTAGCGGGGAAGGACACAGATACGCAGTATTTT. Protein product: CASSLAGKDTDTQYF.

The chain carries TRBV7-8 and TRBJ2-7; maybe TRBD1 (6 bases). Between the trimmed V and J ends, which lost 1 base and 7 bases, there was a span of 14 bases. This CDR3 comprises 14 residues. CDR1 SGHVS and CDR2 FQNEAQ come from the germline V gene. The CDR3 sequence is CASSLGAGVEEQYF. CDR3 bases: TGTGCCAGCAGCTTAGGGGCAGGGGTAGAAGAGCAGTACTTC.

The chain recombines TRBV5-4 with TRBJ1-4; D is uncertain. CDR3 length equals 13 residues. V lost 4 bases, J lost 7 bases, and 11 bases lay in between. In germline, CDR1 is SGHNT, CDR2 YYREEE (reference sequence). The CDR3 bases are TGTGCCAGCAGCGAGAGTGTTGGTGAAAAACTGTTTTTT. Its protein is CASSESVGEKLFF.

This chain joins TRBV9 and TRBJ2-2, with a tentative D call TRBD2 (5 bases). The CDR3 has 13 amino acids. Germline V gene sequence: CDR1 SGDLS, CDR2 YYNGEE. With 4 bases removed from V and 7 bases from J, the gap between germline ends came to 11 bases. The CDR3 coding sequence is TGTGCCAGCAGCCCCTTGGGGAGCGGGGAGCTGTTTTTT. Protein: CASSPLGSGELFF. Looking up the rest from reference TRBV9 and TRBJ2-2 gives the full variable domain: DSGVTQTPKHLITATGQRVTLRCSPRSGDLSVYWYQQSLDQGLQFLIQYYNGEERAKGNILERFSAQQFPDLHSELNLSSLELGDSALYFCASSPLGSGELFFGEGSRLTVL.

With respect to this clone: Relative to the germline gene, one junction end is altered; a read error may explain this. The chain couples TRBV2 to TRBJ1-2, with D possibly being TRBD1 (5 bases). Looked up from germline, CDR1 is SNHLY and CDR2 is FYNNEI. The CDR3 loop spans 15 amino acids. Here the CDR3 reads CASTGDGGTNYGYTF. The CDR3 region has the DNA TGTGCCAGCACCGGCGACGGGGGGACTAATTATGGCTACACCTTC.

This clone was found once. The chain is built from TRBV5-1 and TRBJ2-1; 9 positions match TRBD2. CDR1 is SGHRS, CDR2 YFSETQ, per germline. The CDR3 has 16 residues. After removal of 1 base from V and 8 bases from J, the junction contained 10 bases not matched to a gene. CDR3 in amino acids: CASSLLVAGAGDEQFF. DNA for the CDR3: TGCGCCAGCAGCTTGTTGGTAGCGGGGGCCGGGGATGAGCAGTTCTTC.

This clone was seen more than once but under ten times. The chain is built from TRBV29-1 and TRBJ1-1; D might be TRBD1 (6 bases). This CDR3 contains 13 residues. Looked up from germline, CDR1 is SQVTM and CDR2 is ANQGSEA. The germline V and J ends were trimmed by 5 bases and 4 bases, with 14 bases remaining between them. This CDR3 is CSVYHYRVTEAFF. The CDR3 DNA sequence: TGCAGCGTTTACCACTACAGGGTCACTGAAGCTTTCTTT.

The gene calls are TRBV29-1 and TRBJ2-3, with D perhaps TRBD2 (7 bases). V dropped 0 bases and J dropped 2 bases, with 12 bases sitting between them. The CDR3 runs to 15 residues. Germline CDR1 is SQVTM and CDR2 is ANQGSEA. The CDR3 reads CSVEEGGGNTDTQYF. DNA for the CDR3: TGCAGCGTTGAAGAAGGGGGGGGAAACACAGATACGCAGTATTTT.

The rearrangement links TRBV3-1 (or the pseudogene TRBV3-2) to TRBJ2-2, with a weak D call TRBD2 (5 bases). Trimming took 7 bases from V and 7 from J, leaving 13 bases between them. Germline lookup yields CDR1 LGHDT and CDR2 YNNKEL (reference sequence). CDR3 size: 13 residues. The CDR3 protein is CASTKSEGGELFF. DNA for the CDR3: TGTGCCAGCACCAAGTCCGAGGGCGGGGAGCTGTTTTTT.

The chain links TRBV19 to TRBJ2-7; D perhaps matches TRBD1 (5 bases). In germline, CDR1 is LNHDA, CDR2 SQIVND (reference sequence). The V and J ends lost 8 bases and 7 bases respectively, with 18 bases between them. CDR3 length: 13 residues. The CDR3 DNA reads TGTGCCAGTGGAATTGGCAGGGCGAGGGAGCAGTACTTC. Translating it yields CASGIGRAREQYF.

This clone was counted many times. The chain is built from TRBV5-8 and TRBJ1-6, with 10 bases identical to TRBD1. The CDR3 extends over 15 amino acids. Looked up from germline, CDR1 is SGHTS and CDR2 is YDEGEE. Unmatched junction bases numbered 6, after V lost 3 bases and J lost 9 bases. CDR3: CASSWTGTGVSPLHF. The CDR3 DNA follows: TGTGCCAGCAGCTGGACCGGGACAGGGGTTTCACCCCTCCACTTT.

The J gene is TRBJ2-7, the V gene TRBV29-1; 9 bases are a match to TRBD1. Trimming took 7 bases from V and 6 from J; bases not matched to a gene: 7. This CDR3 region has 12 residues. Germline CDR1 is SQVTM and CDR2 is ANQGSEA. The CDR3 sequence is CSATGTGSEQYF. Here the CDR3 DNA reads TGCAGCGCCACCGGGACAGGGAGCGAGCAGTACTTC.

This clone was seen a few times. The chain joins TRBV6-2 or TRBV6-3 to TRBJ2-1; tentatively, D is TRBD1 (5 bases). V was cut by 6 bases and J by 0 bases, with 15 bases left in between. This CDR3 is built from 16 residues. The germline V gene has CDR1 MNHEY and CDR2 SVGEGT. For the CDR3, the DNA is TGTGCCAGCAGCCACAGGCGGCGGAGCTCCTACAATGAGCAGTTCTTC. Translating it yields CASSHRRRSSYNEQFF.

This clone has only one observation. This CDR3 reads CASTPKDRRQPQHF. CDR3 nucleotide sequence: TGTGCCAGCACCCCCAAGGACAGGCGGCAGCCCCAGCATTTT. The chain recombines TRBV6-2 or TRBV6-3 with TRBJ1-5, with 7 bases lining up with TRBD1. The CDR3 covers 14 residues. Germline V gene data show CDR1 as MNHEY and CDR2 as SVGEGT. J lost 7 bases, V lost 7 bases, and 10 bases had no gene match.

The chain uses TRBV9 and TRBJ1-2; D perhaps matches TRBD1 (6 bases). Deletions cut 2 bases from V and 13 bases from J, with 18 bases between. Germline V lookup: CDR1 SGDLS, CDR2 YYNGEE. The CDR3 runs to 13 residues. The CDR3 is CASSVIRDTIPTF. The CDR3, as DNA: TGTGCCAGCAGCGTTATCCGGGACACCATCCCCACCTTC.

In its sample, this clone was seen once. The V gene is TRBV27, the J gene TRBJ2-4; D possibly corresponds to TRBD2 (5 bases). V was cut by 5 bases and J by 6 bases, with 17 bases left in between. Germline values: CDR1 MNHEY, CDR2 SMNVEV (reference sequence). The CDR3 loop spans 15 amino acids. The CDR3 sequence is CASSLQSEVGNIQYF. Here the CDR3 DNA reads TGTGCCAGCAGTCTACAGTCGGAGGTGGGAAACATTCAGTACTTC.

The CDR3 nucleotides are TGTGCCAGCTCACCCCGACTAGCGGGGGACAATGAGCAGTTCTTC. Protein: CASSPRLAGDNEQFF. The V call is TRBV18, the J call TRBJ2-1; the match to TRBD2 covers 12 bases. Germline V gene data show CDR1 as KGHSH and CDR2 as LQKENI. This CDR3 region has 15 residues. Losses at the gene ends were 3 bases for V and 5 bases for J; bases not matched to a gene: 2.

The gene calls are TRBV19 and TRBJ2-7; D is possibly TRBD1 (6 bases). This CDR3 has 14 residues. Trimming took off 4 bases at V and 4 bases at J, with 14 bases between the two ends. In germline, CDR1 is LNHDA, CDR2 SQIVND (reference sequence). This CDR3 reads CASSRLQGRYEQYF. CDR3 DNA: TGTGCCAGTAGTAGACTACAGGGCCGGTACGAGCAGTACTTC.

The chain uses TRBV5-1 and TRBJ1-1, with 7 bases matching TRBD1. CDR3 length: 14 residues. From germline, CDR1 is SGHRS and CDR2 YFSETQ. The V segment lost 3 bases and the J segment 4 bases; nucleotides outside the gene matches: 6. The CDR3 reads CASSSTGYFTEAFF. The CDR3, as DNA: TGCGCCAGCAGCTCGACAGGGTATTTCACTGAAGCTTTCTTT.

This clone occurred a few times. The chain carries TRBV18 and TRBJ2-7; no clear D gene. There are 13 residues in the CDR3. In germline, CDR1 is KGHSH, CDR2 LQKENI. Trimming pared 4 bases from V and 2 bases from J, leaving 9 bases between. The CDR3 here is CASSLSGPYEQYF. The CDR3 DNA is TGTGCCAGCTCACTCTCAGGCCCCTACGAGCAGTACTTC. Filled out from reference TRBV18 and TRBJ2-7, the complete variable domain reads NAGVMQNPRHLVRRRGQEARLRCSPMKGHSHVYWYRQLPEEGLKFMVYLQKENIIDESGMPKERFSAEFPKEGPSILRIQQVVRGDSAAYFCASSLSGPYEQYFGPGTRLTVT.

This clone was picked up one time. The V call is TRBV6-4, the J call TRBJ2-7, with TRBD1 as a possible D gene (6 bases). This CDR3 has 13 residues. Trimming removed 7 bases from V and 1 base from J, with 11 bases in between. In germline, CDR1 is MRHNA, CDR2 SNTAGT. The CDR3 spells CASTAGESYEQYF. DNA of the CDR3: TGTGCCAGCACGGCAGGGGAATCCTACGAGCAGTACTTC.

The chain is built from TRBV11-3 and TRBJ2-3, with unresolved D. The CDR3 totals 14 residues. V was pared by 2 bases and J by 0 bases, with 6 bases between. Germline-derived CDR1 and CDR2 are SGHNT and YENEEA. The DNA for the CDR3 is TGTGCCAGCAGCTTATCGCGTAGCACAGATACGCAGTATTTT. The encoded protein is CASSLSRSTDTQYF.

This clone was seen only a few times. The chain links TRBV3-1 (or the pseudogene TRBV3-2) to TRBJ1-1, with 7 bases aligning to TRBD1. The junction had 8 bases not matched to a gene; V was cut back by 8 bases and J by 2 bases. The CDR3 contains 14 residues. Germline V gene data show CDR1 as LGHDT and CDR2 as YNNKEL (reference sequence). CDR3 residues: CASGQGGLNTEAFF. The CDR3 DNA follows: TGTGCCAGCGGGCAGGGGGGCCTCAACACTGAAGCTTTCTTT.

The CDR3 coding sequence is TGTGCCAGCAGCCAAGAGGACAGCCCGCATCAGCCCCAGCATTTT. This encodes CASSQEDSPHQPQHF. The rearrangement links TRBV4-2 to TRBJ1-5; possibly TRBD1 for D (6 bases). The CDR3 is 15 amino acids. Trimming cost V 0 bases and J 5 bases, with 11 bases left between them. CDR1 is LGHNA, CDR2 YNFKEQ, per germline.

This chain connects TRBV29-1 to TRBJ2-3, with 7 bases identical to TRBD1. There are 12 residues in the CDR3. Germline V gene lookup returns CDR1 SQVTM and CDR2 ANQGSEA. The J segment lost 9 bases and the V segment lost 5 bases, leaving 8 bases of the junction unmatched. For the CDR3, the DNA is TGCAGCGTTTACCTCCGACAGGGAACGCAGTATTTT. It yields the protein CSVYLRQGTQYF.

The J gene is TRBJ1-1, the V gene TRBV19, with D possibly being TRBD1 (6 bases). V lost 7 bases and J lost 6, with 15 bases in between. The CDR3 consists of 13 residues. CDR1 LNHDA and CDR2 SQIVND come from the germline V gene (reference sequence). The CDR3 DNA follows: TGTGCCAGTACGCCCGAGGGGGGGGCTGAAGCTTTCTTT. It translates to CASTPEGGAEAFF.

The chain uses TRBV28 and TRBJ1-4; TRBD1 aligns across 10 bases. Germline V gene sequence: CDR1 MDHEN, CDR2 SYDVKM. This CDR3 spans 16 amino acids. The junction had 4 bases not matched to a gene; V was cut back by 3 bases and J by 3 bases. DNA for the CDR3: TGTGCCAGCAGTTTGACAGGGGGCAGGGCTAATGAAAAACTGTTTTTT. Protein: CASSLTGGRANEKLFF.

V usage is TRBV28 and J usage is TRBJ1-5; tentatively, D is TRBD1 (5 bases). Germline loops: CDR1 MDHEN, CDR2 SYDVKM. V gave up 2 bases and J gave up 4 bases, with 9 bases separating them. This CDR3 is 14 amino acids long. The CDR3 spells CASSLHQGNQPQHF. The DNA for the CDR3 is TGTGCCAGCAGTTTACACCAGGGTAATCAGCCCCAGCATTTT.

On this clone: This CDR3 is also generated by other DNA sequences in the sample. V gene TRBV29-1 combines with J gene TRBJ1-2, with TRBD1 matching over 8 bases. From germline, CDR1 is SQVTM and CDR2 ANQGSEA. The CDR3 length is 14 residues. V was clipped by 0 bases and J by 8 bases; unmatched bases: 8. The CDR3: CSVEEGQGAGGYTF. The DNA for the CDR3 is TGCAGCGTTGAAGAGGGGCAGGGGGCAGGAGGCTACACCTTC.

CDR3 sequence reads: CATSRVPPSTWGGGTGELFF. DNA for the CDR3: TGTGCCACCAGCAGAGTCCCTCCTAGCACATGGGGCGGGGGGACCGGGGAGCTGTTTTTT. The chain uses TRBV15 and TRBJ2-2; TRBD2 matches at 8 bases. The ends lost 1 base at V and 5 bases at J; junction bases unmatched: 18. The CDR3 spans 20 residues. CDR1 and CDR2 from the germline V gene are LNHNV and YYDKDF (reference sequence).

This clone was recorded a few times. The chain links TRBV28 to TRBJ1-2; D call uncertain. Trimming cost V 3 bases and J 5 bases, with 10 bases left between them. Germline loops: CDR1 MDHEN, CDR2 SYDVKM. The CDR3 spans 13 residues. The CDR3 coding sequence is TGTGCCAGCAGTTTCCGAGGTTTATATGGCTACACCTTC. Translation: CASSFRGLYGYTF.

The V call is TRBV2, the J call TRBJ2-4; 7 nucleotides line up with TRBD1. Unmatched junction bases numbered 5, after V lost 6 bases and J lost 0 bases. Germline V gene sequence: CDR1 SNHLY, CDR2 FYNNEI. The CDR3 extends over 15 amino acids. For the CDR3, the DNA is TGTGCCAGCAGATACAGGGGTATAGCCAAAAACATTCAGTACTTC. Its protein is CASRYRGIAKNIQYF.